The clone carrying this T cell receptor (beta chain) is large. This entry belongs to a study of immune heterogeneity within non-small cell lung tumors. Whole-study context: The tumors comprised several squamous cell carcinomas, some ten non-squamous carcinomas and 1 not otherwise specified.

For each sample, template was approximately 640 ng of bulk tumor genomic DNA. Several biopsies per primary tumor, spaced far apart, were taken during surgery. These patients got curative surgery after being newly diagnosed with untreated non-small cell lung cancer. The CDR3 spans 15 residues. Germline loops: CDR1 MNHNS, CDR2 SASEGT. Trimming shortened V by 0 bases and J by 5 bases, and 14 bases separated the two germline ends. The authors amplified TCR beta CDR3 by multiplex PCR with 32 V and 13 J primers. TCRdb used MiXCR to reprocess the multiplex PCR reads, holding one entry per CDR3 protein. The repertoire has roughly 4,700 distinct CDR3 sequences, about 33% of them found once; the top ten carry 20% to 25%.

The V call is TRBV6-1, the J call TRBJ2-7, with D maybe TRBD1 (6 bases). The clonotype originates from a woman between 45 and 65 years old with non-small cell lung cancer. Sequenced: lung tumor tissue. As DNA, the CDR3 is TGTGCCAGCAGTGAAGCGACAGGTTCCTGGGACGAGCAGTACTTC. Protein sequence: CASSEATGSWDEQYF.